The rows below give T cell receptor beta chains drawn from one sample of a study of blood T cell repertoires in COVID-19. Data came from immunoSEQ multiplex PCR; TCRdb stores just in-frame clones and leaves some out. The sample holds about 260,000 clones, over 70% seen once. The source material was PBMCs or T cells enriched from blood (not recorded which). These receptors all stem from a woman aged 40 to 50 who had been exposed to COVID-19. The CDR3 runs from the conserved cysteine through the conserved F or W. A D gene is named only where the DNA matches it firmly. Where a row states a size, it is once, few, many or the class of an expanded clone; other rows omit it.

J,D,size,V,CDR3,DNA
TRBJ1-2,TRBD1,NA,TRBV4-2,CASSQAGTGNNYGYTF,TGTGCCAGCAGCCAAGCCGGGACAGGGAATAACTATGGCTACACCTTC
TRBJ2-5,NA,NA,TRBV5-5,CASSLGNPVDSQETQYF,TGTGCCAGCAGCTTGGGTAATCCTGTGGACAGTCAAGAGACCCAGTACTTC
TRBJ2-1,TRBD2,NA,TRBV11-3,CASSLEAGGPHEQFF,TGTGCCAGCAGCTTAGAGGCGGGGGGGCCTCATGAGCAGTTCTTC
TRBJ2-2,NA,NA,TRBV19,CASQRRYPGELFF,TGTGCCAGTCAAAGGAGGTACCCCGGGGAGCTGTTTTTT
TRBJ2-5,TRBD2,once,TRBV28,CASSSAGGFQETQYF,TGTGCCAGCAGTTCGGCGGGGGGCTTCCAAGAGACCCAGTACTTC
TRBJ1-2,NA,NA,TRBV18,CASSPFSREDYGYTF,TGTGCCAGCTCACCATTCTCCAGGGAGGACTATGGCTACACCTTC
TRBJ2-3,TRBD1,NA,TRBV5-8,CASSKGTGVSTDTQYF,TGTGCCAGCAGCAAAGGAACAGGGGTGAGCACAGATACGCAGTATTTT
TRBJ2-3,NA,NA,TRBV11-3,CASSLVGIATQYF,TGTGCCAGCAGCTTAGTCGGGATCGCTACGCAGTATTTT
TRBJ1-2,NA,once,TRBV5-1,CASSLRGQYGYTF,TGCGCCAGCAGCTTGAGGGGTCAATATGGCTACACCTTC
TRBJ2-1,NA,NA,TRBV6-5,CASSYRGGGSDEQFF,TGTGCCAGCAGTTACCGGGGTGGAGGGAGCGATGAGCAGTTCTTC
TRBJ2-5,NA,few,TRBV7-2,CASSPSYGETQYF,TGTGCCAGCAGCCCAAGCTACGGGGAGACCCAGTACTTC
TRBJ2-7,TRBD2,NA,TRBV7-2,CASSLRGRVPSYEQYF,TGTGCCAGCAGCCTTCGAGGGAGGGTACCCTCCTACGAGCAGTACTTC
TRBJ1-2,NA,NA,TRBV7-2,CASSSQNLPRKRGGYTF,TGTGCCAGCAGCTCCCAAAACCTACCACGTAAGCGGGGCGGCTACACCTTC
TRBJ1-2,NA,once,TRBV5-5,CASSSGGYGYTF,TGTGCCAGCAGCTCCGGGGGCTATGGCTACACCTTC
TRBJ2-2,NA,NA,TRBV10-3,CAISMGGITGELFF,TGTGCCATCAGTATGGGCGGGATCACCGGGGAGCTGTTTTTT
TRBJ1-6,NA,once,TRBV28,CASSEAKRYNSPLHF,TGTGCCAGTAGTGAAGCAAAGCGCTATAATTCACCCCTCCACTTT
TRBJ2-1,TRBD2,NA,TRBV14,CASSHPGGAFEQFF,TGTGCCAGCAGCCATCCCGGGGGGGCTTTTGAGCAGTTCTTC
TRBJ1-1,TRBD1,few,TRBV18,CASRQGENTEAFF,TGTGCCAGTCGACAGGGGGAGAACACTGAAGCTTTCTTT